One and the same sample provided the 13 T cell receptor beta chains below, sequenced in a study of cytomegalovirus exposure and HLA in healthy donors. 60 Vbeta and 13 Jbeta primers were used in PCR. The assay was immunoSEQ multiplex PCR, and TCRdb's table has in-frame clones only and misses some. In the table there are 150,000 to 200,000 clones, more than 75% of which are singletons. The sample taken for sequencing was PBMCs. The source is a man in his forties in good health and CMV-seropositive.

Of note for this clone: This CDR3 is also generated by other DNA sequences in the sample. The V and J genes are TRBV4-1 and TRBJ2-3; D is unclear. The V end was cut by 0 bases, the J end by 4 bases, with 8 bases between. Germline CDR1 and CDR2: MGHRA and YSYEKL. The CDR3 covers 14 residues. CDR3 sequence (DNA): TGCGCCAGCAGCCAAGAAGACCGGGCAGATACGCAGTATTTT. Protein product: CASSQEDRADTQYF.

The count of this clone is one. The sample contains more than one DNA sequence encoding this CDR3. This chain uses TRBV4-1 with TRBJ1-4; TRBD1 is a possible D gene (5 bases). V was trimmed by 3 bases and J by 8 bases, leaving 13 bases between them. CDR1 and CDR2 (germline): MGHRA, YSYEKL. The CDR3 is made up of 14 amino acids. The CDR3 nucleotides read TGCGCCAGCAGCCAGTCAGGGAAAGCGGAAAAACTGTTTTTT. It codes for CASSQSGKAEKLFF.

V is TRBV6-6 and J is TRBJ2-7, with a possible D match to TRBD1 (5 bases). The CDR3 runs to 13 residues. The V gene's germline CDR1 is MNHNY and CDR2 SVGAGI (reference sequence). V gave up 6 bases and J gave up 1 base, with 10 bases separating them. The CDR3 sequence: CASRGRPSYEQYF. CDR3 DNA sequence: TGTGCCAGCAGGGGGCGGCCTTCCTACGAGCAGTACTTC.

The sample holds one count of this clone. The chain has TRBV28 and TRBJ2-2, with 12 bases matching TRBD2. The CDR3 sequence is 17 residues long. Germline-derived CDR1 and CDR2 are MDHEN and SYDVKM. V gave up 2 bases and J gave up 4 bases; unmatched junction bases: 5. The CDR3 DNA follows: TGTGCCAGCAGTTTACCCGGGACTAGCGGGCGCACCGGGGAGCTGTTTTTT. Protein product: CASSLPGTSGRTGELFF.

The chain has TRBV6-6 and TRBJ2-7, with 8 nucleotides matching TRBD1. Trimming removed 5 bases from V and 3 bases from J; junction bases left unmatched: 9. Germline V CDR1 and CDR2: MNHNY, SVGAGI (reference sequence). CDR3 length equals 15 residues. DNA for the CDR3: TGTGCCAGCAGTACCAGCCGGGACAGGATCTACGAGCAGTACTTC. Its translation: CASSTSRDRIYEQYF.

The rearrangement joins TRBV7-2 to TRBJ2-7; 8 bases agree with TRBD2. The CDR3 is 14 residues long. The germline V gene has CDR1 SGHTA and CDR2 FQGNSA. With V trimmed by 4 bases and J by 6 bases, 8 bases remained unmatched. The CDR3 DNA reads TGTGCCAGCAGCTCTGCAGCGGGAGTGGTCGAGCAGTACTTC. Translation: CASSSAAGVVEQYF.

J is TRBJ1-1 and V is TRBV7-2, with D tentatively TRBD1 (5 bases). The CDR3 runs 16 residues. Germline CDR1 and CDR2: SGHTA and FQGNSA. The V gene lost 1 base and the J gene lost 3 bases, with 15 bases spanning the gap. The CDR3 here is CASSLVLGGTYTEAFF. CDR3 nucleotide sequence: TGTGCCAGCAGCTTAGTACTCGGGGGTACGTACACTGAAGCTTTCTTT. Full variable domain (outside the CDR3, taken from reference TRBV7-2 and TRBJ1-1): GAGVSQSPSNKVTEKGKDVELRCDPISGHTALYWYRQSLGQGLEFLIYFQGNSAPDKSGLPSDRFSAERTGGSVSTLTIQRTQQEDSAVYLCASSLVLGGTYTEAFFGQGTRLTVV.

This chain links TRBV11-2 with TRBJ1-4; no reliable D call. Trimming stripped 3 bases from V and 8 bases from J, with 10 bases between. This CDR3 contains 13 residues. Germline CDR1 SGHAT, CDR2 FQNNGV. The CDR3 sequence: CASSFPGNEKLFF. The CDR3 nucleotides read TGTGCCAGCAGCTTTCCGGGGAACGAAAAACTGTTTTTT.

The CDR3 region has the DNA TGCGCCAGCAGCCTCGGGACTCAAGAGACCCAGTACTTC. This sequence encodes CASSLGTQETQYF. The rearrangement joins TRBV4-1 to TRBJ2-5; D might be TRBD2 (6 bases). CDR1 MGHRA and CDR2 YSYEKL come from the germline V gene. V lost 4 bases and J 2 bases, leaving 8 bases between the germline ends. There are 13 residues in the CDR3.

This clone was recorded only once. This sequence joins TRBV9 and TRBJ2-3, with 8 bases lining up with TRBD2. The V gene's germline CDR1 is SGDLS and CDR2 YYNGEE. This CDR3 comprises 15 residues. The V segment lost 0 bases and the J segment 5 bases; nucleotides outside the gene matches: 5. CDR3 in DNA: TGTGCCAGCAGCGTAGAACGGGGGGGGCAAGATACGCAGTATTTT. This translates into CASSVERGGQDTQYF.

V is TRBV2 and J is TRBJ2-7, with 11 bases fitting TRBD1. Germline CDR1 is SNHLY and CDR2 is FYNNEI. V lost 7 bases and J lost 3; bases outside the gene matches: 5. The length of the CDR3 is 14 residues. CDR3 coding DNA: TGTGCCAGCACTAGGGGGACAGGGGGCTACGAGCAGTACTTC. Its translation: CASTRGTGGYEQYF. The full variable domain, in which reference TRBV2 and TRBJ2-7 provide the parts outside the CDR3, is EPEVTQTPSHQVTQMGQEVILRCVPISNHLYFYWYRQILGQKVEFLVSFYNNEISEKSEIFDDQFSVERPDGSNFTLKIRSTKLEDSAMYFCASTRGTGGYEQYFGPGTRLTVT.

CDR3 bases: TGTGCCAGCAGTTCCCCGGACAGCCAAGAGACCCAGTACTTC. It specifies CASSSPDSQETQYF. J is TRBJ2-5 and V is TRBV6-5; weak D call: TRBD1 (6 bases). Germline values: CDR1 MNHEY, CDR2 SVGAGI. V was cut by 4 bases and J by 1 base, with 10 bases left in between. CDR3 size: 14 residues.

V is TRBV7-7 and J is TRBJ2-7; TRBD1 agrees at 10 bases. The CDR3 is made up of 15 amino acids. CDR1 is SSHAT, CDR2 FNYEAQ, per germline (reference sequence). J was trimmed by 2 bases and V by 5 bases; bases with no gene match: 6. CDR3 in amino acids: CASSLRQGAPYEQYF. The CDR3 DNA sequence: TGTGCCAGCAGCCTAAGACAGGGGGCCCCCTACGAGCAGTACTTC.